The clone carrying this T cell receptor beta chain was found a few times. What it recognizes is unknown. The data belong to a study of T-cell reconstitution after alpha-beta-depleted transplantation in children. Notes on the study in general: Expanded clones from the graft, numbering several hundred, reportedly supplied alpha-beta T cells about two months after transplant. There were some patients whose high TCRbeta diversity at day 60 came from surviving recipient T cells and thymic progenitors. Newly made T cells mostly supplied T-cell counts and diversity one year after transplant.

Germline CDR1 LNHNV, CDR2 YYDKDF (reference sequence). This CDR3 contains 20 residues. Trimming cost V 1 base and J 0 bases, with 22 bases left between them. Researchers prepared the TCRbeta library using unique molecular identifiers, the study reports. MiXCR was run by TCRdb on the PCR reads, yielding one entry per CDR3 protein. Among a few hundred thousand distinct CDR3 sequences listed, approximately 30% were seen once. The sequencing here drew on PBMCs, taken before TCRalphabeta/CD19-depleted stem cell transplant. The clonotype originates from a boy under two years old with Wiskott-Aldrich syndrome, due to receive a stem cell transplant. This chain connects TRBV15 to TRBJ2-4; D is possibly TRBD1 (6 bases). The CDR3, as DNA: TGTGCCACCAGCAGAGTCAATCCGGGACACCGCACCGGAGCCAAAAACATTCAGTACTTC. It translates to CATSRVNPGHRTGAKNIQYF.